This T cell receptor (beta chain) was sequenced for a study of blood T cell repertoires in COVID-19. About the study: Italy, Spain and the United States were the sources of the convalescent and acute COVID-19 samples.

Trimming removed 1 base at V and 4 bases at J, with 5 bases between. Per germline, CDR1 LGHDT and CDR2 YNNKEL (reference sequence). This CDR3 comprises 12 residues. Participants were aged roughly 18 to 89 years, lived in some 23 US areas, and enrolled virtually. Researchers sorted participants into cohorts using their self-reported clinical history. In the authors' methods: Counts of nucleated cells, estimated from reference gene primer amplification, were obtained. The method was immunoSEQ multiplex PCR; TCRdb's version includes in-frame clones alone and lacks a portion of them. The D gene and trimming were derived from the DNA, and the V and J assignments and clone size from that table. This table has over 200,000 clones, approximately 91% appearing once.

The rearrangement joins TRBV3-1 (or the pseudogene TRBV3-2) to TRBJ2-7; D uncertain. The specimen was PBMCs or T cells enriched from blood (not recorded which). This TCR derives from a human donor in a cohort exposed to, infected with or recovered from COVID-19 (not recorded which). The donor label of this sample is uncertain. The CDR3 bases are TGTGCCAGCAGCCAAGTCTCTTACGAGCAGTACTTC. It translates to CASSQVSYEQYF.